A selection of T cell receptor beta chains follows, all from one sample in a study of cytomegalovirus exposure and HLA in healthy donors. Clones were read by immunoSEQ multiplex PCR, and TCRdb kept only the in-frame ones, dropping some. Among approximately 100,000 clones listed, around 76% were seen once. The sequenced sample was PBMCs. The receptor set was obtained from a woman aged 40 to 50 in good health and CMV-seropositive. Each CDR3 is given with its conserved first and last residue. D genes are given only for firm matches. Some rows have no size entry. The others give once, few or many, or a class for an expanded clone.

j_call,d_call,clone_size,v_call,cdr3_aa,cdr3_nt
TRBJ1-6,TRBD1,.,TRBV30,CAWRLSGGRNSPLHF,TGTGCCTGGCGACTTTCAGGGGGGCGTAATTCACCCCTCCACTTT
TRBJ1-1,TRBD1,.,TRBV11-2,CASSFNRGNTEAFF,TGTGCCAGCAGCTTCAACAGGGGAAACACTGAAGCTTTCTTT
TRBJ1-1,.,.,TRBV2,CASSLRGDTEAFF,TGTGCCAGCAGTCTCAGGGGAGACACTGAAGCTTTCTTT
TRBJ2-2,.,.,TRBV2,CASSEAVGGEGELFF,TGTGCCAGCAGTGAAGCGGTCGGAGGGGAAGGGGAGCTGTTTTTT
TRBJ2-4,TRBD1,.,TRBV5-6,CASSSSPGQGEENIQYF,TGTGCCAGCAGCTCCAGCCCCGGACAGGGAGAAGAAAACATTCAGTACTTC
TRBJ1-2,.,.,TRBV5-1,CASSKAPQASRYGYTF,TGCGCCAGCAGCAAGGCTCCACAGGCTTCTAGATATGGCTACACCTTC
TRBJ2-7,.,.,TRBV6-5,CATGQGLGYEQYF,TGTGCCACCGGTCAGGGCTTGGGGTACGAGCAGTACTTC
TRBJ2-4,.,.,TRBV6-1,CASNEPGAKNIQYF,TGTGCCAGCAACGAGCCGGGGGCCAAAAACATTCAGTACTTC
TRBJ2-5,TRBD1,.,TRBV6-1,CASSEWGQRETQYF,TGTGCCAGCAGTGAATGGGGACAGAGAGAGACCCAGTACTTC
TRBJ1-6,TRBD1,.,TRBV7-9,CASSLGSGGRNSPLHF,TGTGCCAGCAGCTTAGGGTCAGGGGGTAGGAATTCACCCCTCCACTTT
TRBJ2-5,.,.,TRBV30,CAWSGQAMETQYF,TGTGCCTGGAGTGGACAGGCTATGGAGACCCAGTACTTC
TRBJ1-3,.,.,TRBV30,CAWSVPGSTGTIYF,TGTGCCTGGAGTGTACCCGGGTCAACGGGGACCATATATTTT
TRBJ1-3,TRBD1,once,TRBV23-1,CASSPLIPDRGNTIYF,TGCGCCAGCAGTCCTCTTATTCCGGACAGGGGAAACACCATATATTTT